This T cell receptor beta chain comes out of a study of T cell repertoires in cytomegalovirus infection. For the study at large: It was recently identified HLA-C-restricted and well-studied HLA-B-restricted CMV epitopes that the study used. The public TCR beta signatures pointed to both CMV infection and matching HLA type.

Study-wide points: The study found HLA-C-restricted CMV-specific TCR beta clonotypes dominating the ex vivo response. The cumulative frequency of public TCR beta families distinguished individuals who carried CMV together with the relevant HLA.

Via MiXCR, TCRdb re-called the reads, giving one row per CDR3 protein. The sample shows about 480,000 distinct CDR3 sequences, roughly a third of them seen only once. This clonotype was counted only a few times. Its antigen is not known. The sequence was obtained from a human donor in good health (CMV status not recorded). Some clones in this sample may be carry-over from other donors' samples. Sequences were derived from cultured PBMCs, sampled from culture after CMV antigen stimulation.

CDR3 residues: CASSQGGNSNQPQHF. In DNA, the CDR3 is TGCGCCAGCAGCCAAGGGGGCAATAGCAATCAGCCCCAGCATTTT. V usage is TRBV4-3 and J usage is TRBJ1-5, with a possible D match to TRBD1 (5 bases). Germline lookup yields CDR1 LGHNA and CDR2 YSLEER. Trimming stripped 1 base from V and 0 bases from J, with 7 bases between. The CDR3 is made up of 15 amino acids.